This entry concerns a single T cell receptor beta chain. These data are taken from a study of blood T cell repertoires in COVID-19. Study information: Samples representing acute and convalescent COVID-19 were sourced from the United States, Italy and Spain. T cells, B-cell-depleted T cells, or PBMCs provided the cDNA or gDNA that served as material.

Per the germline V gene, CDR1 is SGDLS and CDR2 is YYNGEE. The CDR3 extends over 19 amino acids. Trimming removed 4 bases at V and 0 bases at J, with 20 bases between. Authors' processing steps: Cell counts per sample came from amplifying reference gene primers. Data came from immunoSEQ multiplex PCR; TCRdb stores just in-frame clones and leaves some out. For V, J and clone size, that table is used; D and trimming come from the DNA. The sample has 200,000 to 300,000 clones, approximately 90% seen once; the top ten hold 3.5% to 4.5%. The source material was peripheral blood. This sequence joins TRBV9 and TRBJ2-6; no firm D call. The sequence was collected from a woman between 35 and 50 years old with acute or convalescent COVID-19. CDR3 coding DNA: TGTGCCAGCAGCCCCCAGACACCCGTTATGGGCTCTGGGGCCAACGTCCTGACTTTC. It codes for CASSPQTPVMGSGANVLTF. Variable domain in full (rest from reference TRBV9 and TRBJ2-6): DSGVTQTPKHLITATGQRVTLRCSPRSGDLSVYWYQQSLDQGLQFLIQYYNGEERAKGNILERFSAQQFPDLHSELNLSSLELGDSALYFCASSPQTPVMGSGANVLTFGAGSRLTVL.